This entry concerns a single TCR beta chain. TCRdb's copy holds only in-frame clones and misses some; the assay was immunoSEQ multiplex PCR. Found here are some 70,000 clones, about four fifths of them singletons; the top ten hold 20% to 25%. The data were taken from a study of blood T cell repertoires in COVID-19. The CDR3 contains 16 residues. Germline CDR1 and CDR2: SGHNT and YENEEA. V trimming: 2 bases; J trimming: 8 bases; junction bases outside the gene matches: 12. V gene TRBV11-3 combines with J gene TRBJ2-1; 7 bases fit TRBD2. The source of this sequence is a woman between 65 and 79 years old with acute or convalescent COVID-19. Material for sequencing was peripheral blood. The CDR3 loop is CASSLRGGRSTDEQFF. CDR3 in DNA: TGTGCCAGCAGCTTACGAGGCGGGAGAAGTACCGATGAGCAGTTCTTC.